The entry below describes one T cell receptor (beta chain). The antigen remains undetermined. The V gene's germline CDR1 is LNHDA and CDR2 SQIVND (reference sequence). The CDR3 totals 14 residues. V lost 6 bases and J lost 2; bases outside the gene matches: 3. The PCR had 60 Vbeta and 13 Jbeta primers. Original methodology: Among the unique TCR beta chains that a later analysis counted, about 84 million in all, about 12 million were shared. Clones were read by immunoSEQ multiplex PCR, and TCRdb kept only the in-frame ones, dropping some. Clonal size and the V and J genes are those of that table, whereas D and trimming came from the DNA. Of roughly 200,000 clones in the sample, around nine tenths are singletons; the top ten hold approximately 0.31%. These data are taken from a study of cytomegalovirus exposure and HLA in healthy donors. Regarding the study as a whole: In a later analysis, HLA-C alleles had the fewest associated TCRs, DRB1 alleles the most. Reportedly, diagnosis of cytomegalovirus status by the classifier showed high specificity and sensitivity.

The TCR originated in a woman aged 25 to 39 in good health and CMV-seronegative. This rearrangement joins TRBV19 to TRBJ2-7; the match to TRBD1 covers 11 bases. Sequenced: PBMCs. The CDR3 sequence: CASSKGQGAYEQYF. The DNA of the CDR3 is TGTGCCAGTAGCAAGGGACAGGGGGCCTACGAGCAGTACTTC.